The rows below give T cell receptor beta chains drawn from one sample of a study of metastatic and nonmetastatic thyroid tumors. From the PCR reads, TCRdb re-called clones with MiXCR. This table has about 36,000 clones, less than 25% appearing once. Sequenced: blood. Source of these receptors: a female donor with papillary thyroid cancer or a benign thyroid nodule (not recorded which). Some clones in this sample may be carry-over from other donors' samples. Both conserved end residues are part of each CDR3. A D gene is named only where the DNA matches it firmly. Expanded clones are given a class, and other clones once, few, many or no size at all.

>NA|NA|15|TRBJ1-5|TRBV19
CASSIGGAAKQPQHF
TGTGCCAGTAGTATTGGGGGCGCGGCTAAGCAGCCCCAGCATTTT
>NA|few|15|TRBJ2-2|TRBV28
CAISFYNRGAGELFF
TGTGCCATCAGTTTTTACAATAGGGGGGCCGGGGAGCTGTTTTTT
>TRBD1|few|17|TRBJ1-2|TRBV27
CASSPNPRTGLNYGYTF
TGTGCCAGCAGTCCAAACCCCAGGACAGGCCTTAACTATGGCTACACCTTC
>NA|few|14|TRBJ1-5|TRBV6-1
CASRPGQSSKPQHF
TGTGCCAGCAGACCCGGACAGAGCAGTAAGCCCCAGCATTTT
>TRBD2|many|16|TRBJ2-1|TRBV2
CASSDPSGRGYNEQFF
TGTGCCAGCAGTGACCCTAGCGGGAGAGGCTACAATGAGCAGTTCTTC
>NA|once|11|TRBJ2-7|TRBV4-1
CASSQDREQYF
TGCGCCAGCAGCCAAGACCGCGAGCAGTACTTC
>NA|many|15|TRBJ1-1|TRBV19
CASSIPARLNTEAFF
TGTGCCAGTAGTATCCCAGCCCGGTTGAACACTGAAGCTTTCTTT
>NA|many|14|TRBJ2-7|TRBV30
CAWSVPGPTYEQYF
TGTGCCTGGAGTGTCCCGGGGCCTACCTACGAGCAGTACTTC
>NA|medium-sized|14|TRBJ2-7|TRBV19
CASSSNREPYEQYF
TGTGCCAGTAGTTCCAACAGGGAACCCTACGAGCAGTACTTC
>NA|NA|17|TRBJ1-3|TRBV19
CASSVSTGRSSGNTIYF
TGTGCCAGTAGTGTATCGACAGGTCGTAGCTCTGGAAACACCATATATTTT
>NA|few|14|TRBJ2-7|TRBV2
CASSFSGPRGEQYF
TGTGCTAGTAGTTTCTCAGGACCTCGTGGGGAGCAGTACTTC
>NA|NA|15|TRBJ1-1|TRBV27
CASSGVSPGNTEAFF
TGTGCCAGCAGCGGGGTGTCTCCCGGGAACACTGAAGCTTTCTTT
>TRBD2|few|17|TRBJ2-7|TRBV6-1
CASILQDSGSRFYEQYF
TGTGCCAGCATCCTGCAGGATAGCGGGAGTAGATTCTACGAGCAGTACTTC
>NA|few|9|TRBJ1-2|TRBV20-1
CSARSGYTF
TGCAGTGCTAGAAGTGGCTACACCTTC